This T cell receptor beta chain is drawn from a study of blood T cell repertoires in COVID-19. The wider study: Nucleic acid was either cDNA or gDNA, and it came from T cells, B-cell-depleted T cells, or PBMCs.

This clone was seen just once. In the original workflow: Amplified reference gene primers provided the basis for estimating nucleated cell counts. Data came from immunoSEQ multiplex PCR; TCRdb stores just in-frame clones and leaves some out. The V and J calls and the clone size are those of that table, but D and trimming were determined from the DNA. The sample has about 190,000 clones, around 84% seen once; the top ten hold less than 20%. The CDR3 contains 14 residues. Germline V lookup: CDR1 SEHNR, CDR2 FQNEAQ (reference sequence). Trimming cost V 3 bases and J 8 bases; bases outside gene matches: 7.

Sequencing was done on a sample of peripheral blood. The rearrangement uses TRBV7-9 and TRBJ2-1; 7 positions match TRBD1. This TCR came from a human donor in a cohort sampled during active COVID-19. Written as DNA, the CDR3 is TGTGCCAGCAGCTTTGAAGGGGGCCGGGATGAGCAGTTCTTC. Its protein product is CASSFEGGRDEQFF.